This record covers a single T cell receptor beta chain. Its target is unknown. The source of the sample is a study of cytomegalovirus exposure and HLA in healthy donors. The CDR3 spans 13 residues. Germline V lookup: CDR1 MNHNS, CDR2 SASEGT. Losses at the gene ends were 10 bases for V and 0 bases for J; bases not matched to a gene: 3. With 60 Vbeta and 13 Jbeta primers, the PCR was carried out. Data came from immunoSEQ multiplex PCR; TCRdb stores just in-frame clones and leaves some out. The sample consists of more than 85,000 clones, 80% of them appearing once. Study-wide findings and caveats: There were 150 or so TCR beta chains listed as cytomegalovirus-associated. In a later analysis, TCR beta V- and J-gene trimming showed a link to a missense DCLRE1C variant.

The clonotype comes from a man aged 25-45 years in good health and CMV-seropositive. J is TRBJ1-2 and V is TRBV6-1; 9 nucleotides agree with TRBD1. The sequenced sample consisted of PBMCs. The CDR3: CAMRTGANYGYTF. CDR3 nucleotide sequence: TGTGCCATGCGGACAGGGGCTAACTATGGCTACACCTTC.